Each of the 5 T cell receptor beta chains below was sequenced from the same sample in a study of beta chain features in type 1 diabetes. cDNA synthesis used the whole RNA isolate, giving expressed TCRB sequences. Sequencing used immunoSEQ multiplex PCR; TCRdb keeps in-frame clones, though not all of them. The sample lists 500,000 to 700,000 clones, around a sixth occurring once. Sequenced: naive CD4+ T cells from blood. Every receptor here comes from a young man in good health.

This clone was observed a few times. The genes are TRBV19 and TRBJ2-5; D not resolved. The V gene lost 5 bases and the J gene lost 4 bases, with 14 bases spanning the gap. Germline CDR1 reads LNHDA; CDR2 reads SQIVND (reference sequence). This CDR3 comprises 14 residues. This CDR3 is CASSSPYKGETQYF. The DNA of the CDR3 is TGTGCCAGTAGTTCCCCGTACAAGGGAGAGACCCAGTACTTC.

The J gene is TRBJ1-2, the V gene TRBV12-5, with D hard to call. The germline CDR1 and CDR2 sequences are LGHNT and FRNRAP. The CDR3 is made up of 12 amino acids. V dropped 3 bases and J dropped 4 bases, with 6 bases sitting between them. CDR3 bases: TGTGCTAGTGGTTTCCTTGCCTATGGCTACACCTTC. Amino acid sequence: CASGFLAYGYTF.

A few counts support this clone. The rearrangement joins TRBV6-5 to TRBJ2-1; no reliable D call. Between the trimmed V and J ends, which lost 6 bases and 1 base, there was a span of 10 bases. Germline V lookup: CDR1 MNHEY, CDR2 SVGAGI. This CDR3 is built from 14 residues. As DNA, the CDR3 is TGTGCCAGCAGACCGGGTGGGTCCTACAATGAGCAGTTCTTC. This encodes CASRPGGSYNEQFF.

This clone was observed a handful of times. This chain's CDR3 is CASSQDFGGWAEAFF. The CDR3 DNA reads as TGTGCCAGCAGCCAAGATTTCGGGGGTTGGGCTGAAGCTTTCTTT. The chain couples TRBV4-2 to TRBJ1-1; TRBD1 is a possible D gene (5 bases). Per the germline V gene, CDR1 is LGHNA and CDR2 is YNFKEQ. The CDR3 covers 15 residues. Trimming shortened V by 0 bases and J by 6 bases, and 14 bases separated the two germline ends.

This clone was detected only a few times. In DNA, the CDR3 is TGTGCCAGCAGCCAAGGCACAGGGAGGTACGAGCAGTACTTC. The encoded protein is CASSQGTGRYEQYF. This chain links TRBV4-2 with TRBJ2-7; D is possibly TRBD1 or TRBD2 (6 bases each). This CDR3 is built from 14 residues. Germline lookup yields CDR1 LGHNA and CDR2 YNFKEQ. Trimming shortened V by 1 base and J by 4 bases, and 11 bases separated the two germline ends.